Here is one T cell receptor beta chain with its context. Which antigen it targets is not known. Base qualities are missing; no much larger clone stands one base away. The donors were healthy, HIV-negative adults who had no recently reported acute infections or vaccinations. All donors were Caucasian adults living in Nashville, Tennessee, USA. CD4+ T cells were enriched by magnetic negative selection, after which naive cells were positively selected on CD45RA and the negative fraction was taken as the memory subset. Blood was obtained by leukapheresis, after which PBMCs were separated by Ficoll-Histopaque density gradient centrifugation and cryopreserved in liquid nitrogen vapor phase. Purity and quantity of every magnetically sorted T cell population were checked by analytical flow cytometry. Genomic DNA was isolated from each sorted fraction and quantified by UV absorbance on a Nanodrop 2000c. TCR CDR3 regions were amplified from genomic DNA by multiplex PCR using the deep immunoSEQ assay. Extracted genomic DNA from each cell subset was distributed evenly across all wells of several immunoSEQ 96-well plates, and each plate was treated as a replicate. For sorted subsets, each replicate PCR was loaded with 150 to 250 ng genomic DNA, equivalent to about 30,000 T cell genomes. Purified libraries were quantified with a Qubit 3.0 fluorometer, sized on a Bioanalyzer 2100, and re-quantified with the KAPA Library Quantification kit. A separate single-read 150-cycle Illumina NextSeq 550 flow cell was used to sequence each immunoSEQ 96-well plate. In the paper's pipeline: Because only junctional sequences without quality scores were contained in the immunoSEQ output, filtering matching that applied to full-length reads could not be performed. Sequences were annotated with PyIR, a Python wrapper for IgBLAST v1.9, using IMGT germline references to assign V/J genes and CDR3. Any read was removed if the V/J assignment was weak (E-value above 1e-6), the CDR3 was missing, or the read contained stop codons, out-of-frame junctions, or ambiguous translated residues. V3J clonotypes were defined as sequences sharing an identical inferred V gene, J gene, and CDR3 amino acid sequence. To compute the percentage overlap between repertoires, the number of shared unique clonotypes was divided by the size of the smaller repertoire. Repertoire richness was assessed with RTK rarefaction, the Chao1 estimator, and Recon v2.1 estimates of unobserved clonotypes. Generation probabilities were computed with OLGA for all TCRbeta clonotypes obtained by the gDNA method from a handful of donors. TCRdb provides this immuneACCESS table in a form limited to in-frame rearrangements. Some clones are lacking; in checked studies, under half of them reflect an unresolved V gene, and why the rest are absent is not known. V and J calls and clone size follow that table, whereas D and trimming were derived from the DNA. For this sample there are roughly 2.5 million clones; roughly 92% appear just once. The ten largest clones capture about 0.13% of the sample.

The V end loses 7 bases and the J end loses 4 bases, and a stretch of 10 bases separates them. The germline V gene (reference sequence) gives CDR1 as MNHNY and CDR2 as SVGAGI. Measured from the cysteine to the phenylalanine, the CDR3 is 13 residues long. Left in the record is the CDR3 DNA by itself, 39 bases read in frame from the first base. This sample is part of a study of shared clonotypes between healthy human individuals (TCRdb year 2020). Regarding the study in general: A couple of women and a few men aged 18 to 49 years were included in the cohort. For each donor, CD4 naive and CD4 memory were each run on three plates, CD8 naive on two plates, and CD8 memory on one plate. To estimate repertoire size and how much clonotypes are shared between individuals, the study performed deep sequencing of blood TCR repertoires from a handful of healthy adults. Different laboratories and diverse techniques were used to prepare libraries and sequence TCR repertoires, to increase sequencing depth and limit assay-specific biases. Per donor, leukapheresis produced somewhere between about 0.8 and 9.5 billion PBMCs. The investigation overall reported the following: Sharing across four donors was observed for about 5% of naive CD4, less than 4% of naive CD8, 2% to 2.5% of memory CD4, and less than 0.45% of memory CD8 clonotypes. Because the study included a small number of donors, the genetic and exposure-history diversity represented was limited. Sampling was restricted to blood, and TCR repertoires in tissues likely differ from the TCR repertoires found in blood. Naive subsets generally had larger estimated clonotype richness than memory subsets. Pairwise subsampling indicated that sequencing depth was expected to affect the degree of clonotype sharing among donors. Even with the large sequencing depth, rarefaction of the sorted-subset datasets indicated that sequencing was incomplete. Clonotypes shared by all four sorted-subset donors showed higher generation probabilities than non-shared clonotypes.

Sample: naive CD4+ T cells sorted from blood. The cell subset or site label on this specimen signifies: CD45RA+ positively selected. The rearrangement combines TRBV6-6 with TRBJ1-4, with an unclear D gene assignment. This clonotype was sampled from a young man in good health. The nucleotides are TGTGCCAGCAATAGACAATATAATGAAAAACTGTTTTTT. Translation gives CASNRQYNEKLFF.